Listed below are T cell receptor beta chains from one sample, sequenced in a study of cytomegalovirus exposure and HLA in healthy donors. Measured with immunoSEQ multiplex PCR; TCRdb has only the in-frame clones, and not every one. The sample contains around 250,000 clones, 90% of which appear only once. Sequenced sample: PBMCs. These TCRs come from a woman aged 18-35 years in good health and CMV-seronegative. Both conserved end residues are part of each CDR3. The D gene is left open where the match is weak. Clone size, where shown, is once, few, many, or a class for clones that have expanded.

clone_size j_call d_call v_call cdr3_nt cdr3_aa
. TRBJ1-1 TRBD1 TRBV30 TGTGCCTGGAGTGTACGTAACAGGGGGAACACTGAAGCTTTCTTT CAWSVRNRGNTEAFF
. TRBJ1-1 . TRBV6-6 TGTGCCAGCAGTTCCGGACAGTACTCTGAAGCTTTCTTT CASSSGQYSEAFF
. TRBJ2-7 TRBD1 TRBV5-6 TGTGCCAGCAGCCTCAGGGGGCGTACATACGAGCAGTACTTC CASSLRGRTYEQYF
. TRBJ2-3 . TRBV15 TGTGCCACCGCGGAGGGCAATCTATGGGCAGATACGCAGTATTTT CATAEGNLWADTQYF
. TRBJ2-7 . TRBV7-2 TGTGCCAGCAGCCTCGACAGGAGCTCCTACGAGCAGTACTTC CASSLDRSSYEQYF
. TRBJ2-7 TRBD1 TRBV11-2 TGTGCCAGCAGCGACGGGACAGGACGGAGCTACGAGCAGTACTTC CASSDGTGRSYEQYF
. TRBJ2-7 TRBD1 TRBV7-8 TGTGCCAGCACTTGGGGGGTTGGGACAGGGTTAAACGAGCAGTACTTC CASTWGVGTGLNEQYF
. TRBJ2-7 TRBD2 TRBV18 TGTGCCAGCTCACCGGGGACTAGCGGGGGACCCTACGAGCAGTACTTC CASSPGTSGGPYEQYF
. TRBJ2-1 . TRBV9 TGTGCCAGCAGCGTAGTCGCAGGGCTACGCAATGAGCAGTTCTTC CASSVVAGLRNEQFF
. TRBJ1-2 . TRBV5-6 TGTGCCAGCAGCTACGGACAGCCCACCTATGGCTACACCTTC CASSYGQPTYGYTF
. TRBJ1-2 . TRBV21-1 TGTGCCAGCAGCAAACACACAGGGGAGAGCTATGGCTACACCTTC CASSKHTGESYGYTF
. TRBJ2-7 . TRBV6-6 TGTGCCAGCGGCTTGGGGCCAGAGACTGCCTACGAGCAGTACTTC CASGLGPETAYEQYF
. TRBJ2-2 TRBD2 TRBV2 TGTGCCAGCAGTGACCATATTTCTAGCGGGGGGAACACCGGGGAGCTGTTTTTT CASSDHISSGGNTGELFF
once TRBJ1-6 TRBD1 TRBV4-3 TGCGCCAGCAGCCAAGTCGGGACAGGTTCCTATAATTCACCCCTCCACTTT CASSQVGTGSYNSPLHF
. TRBJ2-2 . TRBV5-6 TGTGCCAGCAGCTACCCGAGGAGGGCGAACACCGGGGAGCTGTTTTTT CASSYPRRANTGELFF
. TRBJ2-4 . TRBV7-2 TGTGCCAGCAGCTTTCGGGGGATTGAAAACATTCAGTACTTC CASSFRGIENIQYF
. TRBJ1-1 TRBD1 TRBV7-9 TGTGCCAGCAGCGAAATGACAGGGGCGGCCACTGAAGCTTTCTTT CASSEMTGAATEAFF
. TRBJ1-2 . TRBV9 TGTGCCAGCAGCCTTAAGACGGGGAGTCCCTATGGCTACACCTTC CASSLKTGSPYGYTF
. TRBJ2-3 TRBD1 TRBV4-1 TGCGCCAGCAGCCGGGACAGGGTGACAGATACGCAGTATTTT CASSRDRVTDTQYF
few TRBJ1-1 . TRBV9 TGTGCCAGCAGCGTAGGTAGTCATTCCACTGAAGCTTTCTTT CASSVGSHSTEAFF
. TRBJ1-5 TRBD1 TRBV6-1 TGTGCCAGCAGTGTAGGGACAGGATTTAGCAATCAGCCCCAGCATTTT CASSVGTGFSNQPQHF
. TRBJ1-6 TRBD1 TRBV28 TGTGCCAGCAGTTTAACAGGGGTGAATTCACCCCTCCACTTT CASSLTGVNSPLHF
. TRBJ2-3 TRBD2 TRBV10-3 TGTGCCATCAGTACCGGGACTAGCGGAACAGATACGCAGTATTTT CAISTGTSGTDTQYF
. TRBJ1-3 TRBD1 TRBV4-1 TGCGCCAGCAGCCAAGTACCAGGGGGAGGAAACACCATATATTTT CASSQVPGGGNTIYF
. TRBJ2-5 TRBD1 TRBV9 TGTGCCAGCAGCGTTAAACAGGGGTTCCTCGGGGAGACCCAGTACTTC CASSVKQGFLGETQYF
. TRBJ1-2 TRBD1 TRBV11-2 TGTGCCAGCAGCCTAGACAGGGGATTTGGCTACACCTTC CASSLDRGFGYTF
. TRBJ2-3 . TRBV4-1 TGCGCCAGCAGAAGGCTTATCGGGAGTGGCACAGATACGCAGTATTTT CASRRLIGSGTDTQYF
. TRBJ1-1 TRBD1 TRBV29-1 TGCAGCGTTGTCTTCCCTCGGGGGACAGGGGGCGAAAGGGAAGCTTTCTTT CSVVFPRGTGGEREAFF
. TRBJ1-5 . TRBV11-2 TGTGCCAGCAGCTTAACTCAGGATCAGCCCCAGCATTTT CASSLTQDQPQHF
once TRBJ1-1 . TRBV7-9 TGTGCCAGCAGCTTAGAATTCGGAAGGGAGTGGAACACTGAAGCTTTCTTT CASSLEFGREWNTEAFF
. TRBJ2-2 TRBD2 TRBV2 TGTGCCAGCAAGGGGGGACTAGCGGGGACCGGGGAGCTGTTTTTT CASKGGLAGTGELFF
. TRBJ2-1 TRBD1 TRBV2 TGTGCCAGCAGTGCGGACAGGGGCGGTTCCGGTATCAATGAGCAGTTCTTC CASSADRGGSGINEQFF
. TRBJ2-1 . TRBV7-2 TGTGCCAGCAGCTTCGGCAGGGGCTATGAGCAGTTCTTC CASSFGRGYEQFF
. TRBJ1-4 . TRBV30 TGTGCCTGGAGTGTTATAAGGACAGTCAATAATGAAAAACTGTTTTTT CAWSVIRTVNNEKLFF
. TRBJ2-5 . TRBV7-9 TGTGCCAGCAGCCCGGGAGTGATTTACGAGACCCAGTACTTC CASSPGVIYETQYF
. TRBJ1-1 TRBD1 TRBV19 TGTGCCAGTAGTATCCAGGGGGCGCCGAACACTGAAGCTTTCTTT CASSIQGAPNTEAFF
. TRBJ1-1 . TRBV11-2 TGTGCCAGCAGCTTAGCCACGCAGGGCGAAGCTTTCTTT CASSLATQGEAFF
. TRBJ2-2 . TRBV6-5 TGTGCCAGCAGGCCAGACAGTTCAAACACCGGGGAGCTGTTTTTT CASRPDSSNTGELFF
. TRBJ1-2 TRBD1 TRBV28 TGTGCCAGCAAAGGCGACAGGGGGGCACCTACTAACTATGGCTACACCTTC CASKGDRGAPTNYGYTF
. TRBJ2-7 TRBD1 TRBV4-1 TGCGCCAGCAGCCAAGGGACCGGGACAGGATCCTACGAGCAGTACTTC CASSQGTGTGSYEQYF
. TRBJ2-1 TRBD1 TRBV7-2 TGTGCCAGCAGCACCGACAGGGACAATGAGCAGTTCTTC CASSTDRDNEQFF
few TRBJ1-5 . TRBV2 TGTGCCAGCAGTGGGGCCGAAACCGGCAATCAGCCCCAGCATTTT CASSGAETGNQPQHF
. TRBJ2-1 TRBD1 TRBV10-1 TGCGCCAGCAGTGCGACAGGGGATGAGCAGTTCTTC CASSATGDEQFF
. TRBJ1-6 . TRBV27 TGTGCCAGCAGTTTCGAGGGCGTTAGGAATTCACCCCTCCACTTT CASSFEGVRNSPLHF
. TRBJ2-4 . TRBV23-1 TGCGCCAGCAGTCAAGCGAGTCAACTAGCCAAAAACATTCAGTACTTC CASSQASQLAKNIQYF
. TRBJ2-1 TRBD2 TRBV15 TGTGCCACCAGCGTCCCCGGGACTAGCTTTAATGAGCAGTTCTTC CATSVPGTSFNEQFF
few TRBJ1-2 TRBD1 TRBV19 TGTGCCAGTAGTGTTGAACCGGGACAGGGGTATGGCTACACCTTC CASSVEPGQGYGYTF
. TRBJ1-2 . TRBV4-3 TGCGCCAGCAGCCAAACCCCAGGAAATTCTAATGGCTACACCTTC CASSQTPGNSNGYTF
. TRBJ1-1 . TRBV5-4 TGTGCCAGCAGCTGGGGGGGTATGAACACTGAAGCTTTCTTT CASSWGGMNTEAFF
. TRBJ2-5 . TRBV2 TGTGCCAGCAGGGGACCAGCGGGCCAGGAGACCCAGTACTTC CASRGPAGQETQYF
once TRBJ1-1 TRBD1 TRBV9 TGTGCCAGCAGCATGACAGGGGCTGAAGCTTTCTTT CASSMTGAEAFF
. TRBJ1-6 . TRBV9 TGTGCCAGCAGCGTAGTGGACAGAAATTCACCCCTCCACTTT CASSVVDRNSPLHF
few TRBJ1-1 TRBD1 TRBV5-1 TGCGCCAGCAGCTCGGACAGGGGCCAAAAACTGGAAGCTTTCTTT CASSSDRGQKLEAFF
. TRBJ1-5 TRBD1 TRBV28 TGTGCCAGCAGTTTGCAGGGGGCGGATCAGCCCCAGCATTTT CASSLQGADQPQHF